The 9 T cell receptor beta chains presented below share a single source sample, sequenced in a study of shared T cell receptors in the human thymus. The table came from immunoSEQ multiplex PCR; TCRdb's copy has only in-frame clones and leaves some out. The sample lists about 710,000 clones, about 89% occurring once. In addition, the sample was reused for a study of human thymus T cells.

Input material: thymocytes. All receptors come from a boy in the first two years of life with a congenital heart defect.

CDR3 loop: CASSFFGGGGDTQYF. The CDR3 nucleotides are TGCGCCAGCAGCTTCTTCGGGGGAGGAGGTGATACGCAGTATTTT. This sequence joins TRBV5-1 and TRBJ2-3, with D possibly being TRBD2 (6 bases). Deletions cut 2 bases from V and 6 bases from J, with 16 bases between. The CDR3 has 15 amino acids. CDR1 SGHRS and CDR2 YFSETQ come from the germline V gene.

The V and J genes are TRBV7-8 and TRBJ2-3, with D perhaps matching TRBD2 (5 bases). Germline CDR1 is SGHVS and CDR2 is FQNEAQ. V lost 6 bases and J lost 9, with 16 bases in between. This CDR3 region has 13 residues. The CDR3 here is CASRPRGSRTQYF. CDR3 in DNA: TGTGCCAGCAGGCCCCGGGGATCACGCACGCAGTATTTT.

This clone showed up just once. V and J are TRBV28 and TRBJ2-5; D gene ambiguous. The CDR3 runs 14 residues. Germline values: CDR1 MDHEN, CDR2 SYDVKM. The V and J ends lost 5 bases and 5 bases respectively, with 15 bases between them. This CDR3 is CASSPTSRRETQYF. In nucleotides, the CDR3 is TGTGCCAGCAGTCCGACTTCCCGTCGGGAGACCCAGTACTTC.

The V call is TRBV10-3, the J call TRBJ1-1; D gene unclear. The CDR3 length is 16 residues. CDR1 and CDR2 from the germline V gene are ENHRY and SYGVKD. Trimming pared 2 bases from V and 3 bases from J, leaving 16 bases between. CDR3 region: CAISENIMAPYTEAFF. CDR3 in DNA: TGTGCCATCAGTGAGAATATCATGGCCCCCTACACTGAAGCTTTCTTT.

J is TRBJ1-3 and V is TRBV27, with a possible D match to TRBD1 (5 bases). V lost 2 bases, J lost 0 bases, and 8 bases lay in between. Germline lookup yields CDR1 MNHEY and CDR2 SMNVEV (reference sequence). There are 15 residues in the CDR3. The CDR3 DNA sequence: TGTGCCAGCAGTTTAACAGGAGCCTCTGGAAACACCATATATTTT. Its translation is CASSLTGASGNTIYF.

The gene calls are TRBV28 and TRBJ1-5; unclear D gene. Looked up from germline, CDR1 is MDHEN and CDR2 is SYDVKM. This CDR3 is built from 11 residues. V was clipped by 5 bases and J by 5 bases, with 4 bases between them. CDR3 bases: TGTGCCAGCAGTACTCATCAGCCCCAGCATTTT. Encoded protein: CASSTHQPQHF. The variable domain in full, completed from reference TRBV28 and TRBJ1-5, reads DVKVTQSSRYLVKRTGEKVFLECVQDMDHENMFWYRQDPGLGLRLIYFSYDVKMKEKGDIPEGYSVSREKKERFSLILESASTNQTSMYLCASSTHQPQHFGDGTRLSIL.

The CDR3 nucleotides read TGCGCCAGCAGTAAGGTTGCGGGTCCTGCCGACTACGAGCAGTACTTC. This sequence encodes CASSKVAGPADYEQYF. This sequence joins TRBV5-1 and TRBJ2-7, with a tentative D call TRBD2 (5 bases). Trimming removed 5 bases from V and 3 bases from J, with 21 bases in between. The germline CDR1 and CDR2 sequences are SGHRS and YFSETQ. The CDR3 covers 16 residues. The entire variable domain, with the rest obtained from reference TRBV5-1 and TRBJ2-7, is as follows: KAGVTQTPRYLIKTRGQQVTLSCSPISGHRSVSWYQQTPGQGLQFLFEYFSETQRNKGNFPGRFSGRQFSNSRSEMNVSTLELGDSALYLCASSKVAGPADYEQYFGPGTRLTVT.

The V and J genes are TRBV7-8 and TRBJ2-5, with 10 bases matching TRBD1. The J call may be faulty, since TRBJ2-7 better matches the DNA end. CDR1 is SGHVS, CDR2 FQNEAQ, per germline. The CDR3 extends over 14 amino acids. The CDR3 region has the DNA TGTGCCAGCAGCGCCGACAGGGGGCAATACGAGCAGTACTTC. Translation: CASSADRGQYEQYF.

The chain combines TRBV4-2 with TRBJ2-7; 12 nucleotides agree with TRBD2. Germline values: CDR1 LGHNA, CDR2 YNFKEQ. This CDR3 has 16 amino acids. Unmatched junction bases numbered 4, after V lost 4 bases and J lost 0 bases. The CDR3, as DNA: TGTGCCAGCAGCCCAGGACTAGCGGGGAGCTCCTACGAGCAGTACTTC. Translating it yields CASSPGLAGSSYEQYF.